One and the same sample provided the 7 T cell receptor beta chains below, sequenced in a study of regulatory T cells. The PCR used 52 TRBV and 13 TRBJ primers. Profiled with immunoSEQ multiplex PCR; TCRdb holds only in-frame clones, not every one. The table lists about 5,900 clones, under 85% of them singletons, with just over 30% in the top ten. Sequencing input: CD8+ T cells sorted from blood. These receptors were obtained from a child aged 5-17 years with CD3G deficiency.

The J gene is TRBJ2-1, the V gene TRBV28, with D perhaps assigned TRBD1 or TRBD2 (6 bases each). Per germline, CDR1 MDHEN and CDR2 SYDVKM. The V end was cut by 5 bases, the J end by 6 bases, with 20 bases between. This CDR3 has 16 residues. The DNA of the CDR3 is TGTGCCAGCAGTAGTTACCAGGGGAGGATCACCAATGAGCAGTTCTTC. Translating it yields CASSSYQGRITNEQFF.

The rearrangement joins TRBV7-9 to TRBJ1-2; TRBD1 might be the D (6 bases). Trimming removed 2 bases at V and 8 bases at J, with 9 bases between. CDR1 is SEHNR and CDR2 is FQNEAQ in the germline V gene (reference sequence). The CDR3 is 12 residues long. This CDR3 is CASSLKGHGYTF. The CDR3 DNA is TGTGCCAGCAGCTTAAAGGGACACGGCTACACCTTC.

This chain joins TRBV28 and TRBJ2-5; 9 bases align to TRBD1. The length of the CDR3 is 16 residues. Germline V gives CDR1 MDHEN, CDR2 SYDVKM. Trimming at V came to 6 bases and at J to 5 bases, leaving 13 bases not matched to a gene. The CDR3, as DNA: TGTGCCAGCAGCAGCCGGGACAGGGTTGTCGAGGAGACCCAGTACTTC. It translates to CASSSRDRVVEETQYF.

The chain recombines TRBV6-1 with TRBJ2-7; D remains ambiguous. The V gene's germline CDR1 is MNHNS and CDR2 SASEGT. This CDR3 comprises 14 residues. Trimming removed 1 base from V and 2 bases from J, with 9 bases in between. The DNA for the CDR3 is TGTGCCAGCAGTGAAGGGCAGGCAGCCTACGAGCAGTACTTC. The encoded protein is CASSEGQAAYEQYF.

V usage is TRBV11-2 and J usage is TRBJ2-5; 8 nucleotides line up with TRBD2. The germline V gene has CDR1 SGHAT and CDR2 FQNNGV. With V trimmed by 4 bases and J by 5 bases, 9 bases remained unmatched. The CDR3 is 15 residues long. In DNA, the CDR3 is TGTGCCAGCAGCTCCATAAGCGGGAGCGGCGAGACCCAGTACTTC. It specifies CASSSISGSGETQYF. The full variable domain, completed using reference TRBV11-2 and TRBJ2-5, is EAGVAQSPRYKIIEKRQSVAFWCNPISGHATLYWYQQILGQGPKLLIQFQNNGVVDDSQLPKDRFSAERLKGVDSTLKIQPAKLEDSAVYLCASSSISGSGETQYFGPGTRLLVL.

The chain's CDR3 is CASSTGSSAGNTIYF. The CDR3 DNA sequence: TGTGCCAGCAGTACCGGAAGCTCTGCTGGAAACACCATATATTTT. J is TRBJ1-3 and V is TRBV7-8; D remains unclear. Trimming took 6 bases from V and 2 from J, leaving 14 bases between them. There are 15 residues in the CDR3. The germline V gene has CDR1 SGHVS and CDR2 FQNEAQ.

This chain connects TRBV7-9 to TRBJ2-1; the D is unclear. Germline values: CDR1 SEHNR, CDR2 FQNEAQ (reference sequence). CDR3 size: 15 residues. V lost 9 bases and J 5 bases, leaving 20 bases between the germline ends. In nucleotides, the CDR3 is TGTGCCAGTAGCCTCGCTGGGTATGCGGACAATGAGCAGTTCTTC. Translation gives CASSLAGYADNEQFF.